The present T cell receptor (beta chain) was sequenced within a study of T cells in Graves' hyperthyroidism and ophthalmopathy (dated by TCRdb to 2018 to 2020). Describing the broader study: Peripheral blood was collected at initial diagnosis, before any treatment. To identify TCR V-J signatures that set the groups apart, the researchers used a discovery cohort of 100 patients, made up of 43 with Graves' ophthalmopathy and approximately 57 with stable Graves' hyperthyroidism. Prospective prediction of ophthalmopathy was tested in an independent validation cohort of approximately 18 hyperthyroidism patients and some 17 patients who later progressed to ophthalmopathy. The roughly 94 discovery patients were randomly split 7:3 into training and test sets. Thyroid tissue and blood T-cell repertoires from more than 5 Graves' hyperthyroidism patients were also compared in the study. After sampling, hyperthyroidism patients received methimazole starting at 30 mg daily, and ophthalmopathy patients received high-dose intravenous methylprednisolone. The paper reports TCR Vbeta CDR3 sequencing of approximately 140 peripheral blood samples: 43 ophthalmopathy, fewer than 85 hyperthyroidism and approximately 17 progressor patients. The research as a whole found: In validation, the model predicted progression to ophthalmopathy a median of roughly 6.5 months before onset, with over 60% sensitivity and about 72% specificity. No statistical method was used to set the sample size in advance, and investigators knew the group allocation. Most expanded thyroid clonotypes (frequency above 0.001) were also found in blood, which suggests that blood repertoires may mirror thyroid immune responses. Ophthalmopathy was separated from stable hyperthyroidism by a 13 V-J signature model, with 85% to 90% sensitivity and 81% to 82% specificity obtained in cross-validation and 80%/75% obtained in testing.

TCR beta CDR3 regions were amplified from RNA transcripts. The first round of RT-PCR for the TCR CDR3 was performed with the HTBI primer set and the Qiagen OneStep RT-PCR kit. Libraries were constructed in a second round of multiplex PCR, after which size selection and purification were carried out. The libraries were sequenced on an Illumina HiSeq2000 using paired-end 100 bp reads. Concerning the study's data processing: Raw data were processed with SOAPnuke, discarding reads with adapters, uncalled bases, mean Phred below 15, or no exact constant-primer or identifier match. High-quality paired reads were merged with COPE v1.2.5, and unique nucleotide sequences were defined as clonotypes. MiTCR v1.1 was used to align the clonotypes against IMGT TRBV, TRBD and TRBJ reference segments. The analysis was restricted to V-J combinations with a frequency above 0.0001, which together covered roughly 99% of the repertoires. A TCS score was defined as the ratio of F50 (clonal expansion) to E x V (chaos), with BLOSUM62-based TCRdist applied between CDR3 peptides within each V-J. Welch's t-statistics and random forest reduced fewer than 600 V-J features to 10 to 15, which were used in a naive Bayes classifier (R e1071). In-frame beta chains were kept once TCRdb had trimmed the public reads at Q25 with fastp and called clones with MiXCR. Each record represents a unique CDR3 protein, reported with the most common genes and DNA among its rows. Here the V and J calls rest on TCRdb's processing, not on the authors' analysis. The sample includes 370,000 or so distinct CDR3 sequences, with around 25% observed a single time. The ten largest clones represent less than 85% of the sample.

A patient counted as having stable Graves' hyperthyroidism if no progression to ophthalmopathy occurred over 18 months of follow-up. Hyperthyroidism patients were newly diagnosed, with disease duration under 2 months, and aged 18 to 65 years. The study excluded patients with uncontrolled infections, other autoimmune diseases, pregnancy or lactation. Diagnoses were established on the basis of clinical symptoms, serum thyroxine and TRAb, thyroid ultrasound, and orbital computed tomography. PBMCs were separated from roughly 10 ml of fresh peripheral blood using Ficoll-Paque density gradient centrifugation. Total RNA was extracted with Trizol reagent, and quality was checked on an Agilent 2100 Bioanalyzer. The germline V gene (reference sequence) supplies CDR1 MNHEY and CDR2 SMNVEV. Counted from cysteine to phenylalanine, this CDR3 has 13 amino acids. The kept DNA is CDR3 alone, 39 bases in frame from the first base. V is shortened by 6 bases, J by 3 bases, and the region joining them spans 12 bases.

A note on this clonotype: Its cognate antigen has yet to be identified. No qualities accompany the bases; no much larger clone lies one base away.

This receptor was identified in a man in his fifties or sixties with Graves' hyperthyroidism. Rearrangement joined TRBV27 to TRBJ2-7; the D gene is possibly TRBD2, with 5 bases matching. The sample comprised blood. DNA sequence: TGTGCCAGCAGGGCCCGGGATTTCTACGAGCAGTACTTC. The translation is CASRARDFYEQYF.